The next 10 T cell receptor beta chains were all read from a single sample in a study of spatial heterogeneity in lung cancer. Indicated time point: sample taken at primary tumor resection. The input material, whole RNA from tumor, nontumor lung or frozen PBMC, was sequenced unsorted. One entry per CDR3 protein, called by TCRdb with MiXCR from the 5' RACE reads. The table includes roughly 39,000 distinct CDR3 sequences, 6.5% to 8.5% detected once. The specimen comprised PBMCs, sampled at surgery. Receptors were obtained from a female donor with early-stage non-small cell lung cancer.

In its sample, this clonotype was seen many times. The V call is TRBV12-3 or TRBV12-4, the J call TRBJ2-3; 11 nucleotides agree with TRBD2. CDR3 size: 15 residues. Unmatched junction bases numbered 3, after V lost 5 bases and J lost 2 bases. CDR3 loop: CASSNSGGATDTQYF. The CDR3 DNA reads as TGTGCCAGCAGTAATAGCGGGGGGGCCACAGATACGCAGTATTTT.

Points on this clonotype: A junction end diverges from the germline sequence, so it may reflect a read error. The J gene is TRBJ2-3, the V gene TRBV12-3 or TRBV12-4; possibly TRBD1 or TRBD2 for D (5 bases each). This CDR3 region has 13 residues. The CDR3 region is CANSSPEGDTQYF. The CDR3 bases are TGTGCCAACAGTTCCCCCGAGGGGGATACGCAGTATTTT.

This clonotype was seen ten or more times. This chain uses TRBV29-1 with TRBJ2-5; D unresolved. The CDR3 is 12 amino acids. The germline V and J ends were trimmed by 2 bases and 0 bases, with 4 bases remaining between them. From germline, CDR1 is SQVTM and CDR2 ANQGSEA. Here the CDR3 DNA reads TGCAGCGTTGAACAGTACCAAGAGACCCAGTACTTC. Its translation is CSVEQYQETQYF.

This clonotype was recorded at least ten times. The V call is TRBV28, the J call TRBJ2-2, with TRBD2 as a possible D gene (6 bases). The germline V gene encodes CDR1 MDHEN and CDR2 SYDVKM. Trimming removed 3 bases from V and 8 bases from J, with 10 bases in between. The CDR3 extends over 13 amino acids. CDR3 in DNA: TGTGCCAGCAGTTTCGCGGGGCTGGGGGAGCTGTTTTTT. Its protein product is CASSFAGLGELFF.

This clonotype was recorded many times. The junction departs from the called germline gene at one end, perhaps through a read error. The CDR3 sequence: CSARPLIAF. DNA for the CDR3: TGCAGTGCACGTCCCCTAATCGCCTTC. V is TRBV20-1 and J is TRBJ1-2; D remains unclear. Germline CDR1 is DFQATT and CDR2 is SNEGSKA (reference sequence). The CDR3 is 9 amino acids.

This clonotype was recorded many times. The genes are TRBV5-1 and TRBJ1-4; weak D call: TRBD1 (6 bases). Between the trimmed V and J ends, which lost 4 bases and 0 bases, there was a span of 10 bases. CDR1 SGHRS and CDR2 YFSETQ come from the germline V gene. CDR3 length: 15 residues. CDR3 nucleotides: TGCGCCAGCAGCCTGGACAGTTCAACTAATGAAAAACTGTTTTTT. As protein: CASSLDSSTNEKLFF.

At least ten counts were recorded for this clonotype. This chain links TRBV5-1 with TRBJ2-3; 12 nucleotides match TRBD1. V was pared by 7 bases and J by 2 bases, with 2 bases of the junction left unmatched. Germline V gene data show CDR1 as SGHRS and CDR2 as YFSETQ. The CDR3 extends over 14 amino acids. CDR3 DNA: TGCGCCAGCGGGGGACAGGGGGCCACAGATACGCAGTATTTT. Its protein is CASGGQGATDTQYF.

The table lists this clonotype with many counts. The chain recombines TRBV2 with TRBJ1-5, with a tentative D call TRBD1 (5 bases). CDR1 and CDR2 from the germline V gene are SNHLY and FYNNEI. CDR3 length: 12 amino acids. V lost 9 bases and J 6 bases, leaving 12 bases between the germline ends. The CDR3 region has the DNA TGTGCCAGTACTCTCACAGGTCAGCCCCAGCATTTT. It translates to CASTLTGQPQHF.

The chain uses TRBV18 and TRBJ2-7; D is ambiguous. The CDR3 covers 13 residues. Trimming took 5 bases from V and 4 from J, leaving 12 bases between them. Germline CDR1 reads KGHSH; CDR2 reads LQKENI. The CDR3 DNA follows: TGTGCCAGCTCATCCGGACCTTCATACGAGCAGTACTTC. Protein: CASSSGPSYEQYF.

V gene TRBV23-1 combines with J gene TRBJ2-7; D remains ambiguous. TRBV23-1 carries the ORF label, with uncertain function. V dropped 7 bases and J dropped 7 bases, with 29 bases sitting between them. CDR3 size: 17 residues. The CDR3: CASISAEVGSFYEEQYF. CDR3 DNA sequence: TGCGCCAGCATATCGGCCGAAGTGGGCAGTTTTTACGAGGAGCAGTACTTC.